The present T cell receptor (beta chain) was sequenced within a study of OX40 agonist ivuxolimab in advanced cancers. Study-level background: Ivuxolimab, which targeted the costimulatory receptor OX40 (CD134), was an agonistic, fully human IgG2 monoclonal antibody. Of the approximately 53 patients in dose escalation, some 20 had hepatocellular carcinoma, some 15 had melanoma, 9 had renal cell carcinoma and 9 had head and neck cancer. In the dose-escalation cohort, approximately 82% of patients were male, and the mean age was approximately 60 years with a range of roughly 20 to 79. Peripheral TCRbeta sequencing aimed to test whether ivuxolimab altered TCR sequence diversity and caused clonal T-cell expansion. Prior anti-PD-1, anti-PD-L1 or anti-CTLA-4 therapy was permitted, and checkpoint inhibitors had been received by more than 35% of dose-escalation patients. Intravenous ivuxolimab was administered to patients every 2 weeks at six dose levels: 0.01, 0.1, 0.3, 1.5, 3 and 10 mg/kg. Partial responses were achieved by three dose-escalation patients, of whom one had hepatocellular carcinoma and two had cutaneous melanoma. The monotherapy dose-escalation portion (N ≈ 50 patients) of the phase I ivuxolimab trial is reported in the paper.

The trial excluded patients who had a history of autoimmune disease or who were on systemic immunosuppression. Peripheral blood for TCR sequencing was collected from all dose cohorts at baseline, on cycle 4 day 1, and on cycle 7 day 1. The samples were taken from a phase I, first-in-human, multicenter, open-label dose-escalation trial of ivuxolimab. Adults with locally advanced or metastatic melanoma, renal cell, hepatocellular, or head and neck squamous cell carcinoma were enrolled in the trial. Before TCR sequencing, CD4+ T cells and CD8+ T cells from peripheral blood were sorted into separate populations. Genomic DNA was isolated from the sorted cells so that the TCRbeta CDR3 region could be sequenced. TCRbeta CDR3 regions were sequenced using the immunoSEQ Assay. The table was pulled from immuneACCESS by TCRdb, which kept in-frame rearrangements only. Such tables lose some clones; where checked, under half of the loss comes from unresolved V genes, and the rest has no known cause. Recorded for this sample are about 98,000 clones; approximately 90% of them occurred a single time. The ten most abundant clones make up 0.5% of the sample.

The germline V gene provides CDR1 SGHTA and CDR2 FQGTGA. The CDR3 sequence holds 15 residues, the cysteine and phenylalanine included. The DNA shown is the 45-base CDR3, in frame from base 1. V drops 5 bases and J drops 0 bases, leaving 12 bases in between. Broad study findings and their caveats: On average, CD8+ T cells showed more expanded clones than CD4+ T cells after ivuxolimab. The antigen specificity of the clonally expanded peripheral T cells was not determined. In the 0.1-3.0 mg/kg groups, partial responders had among the lowest normalized peripheral clonal expansion, particularly in CD8+ T cells. Clonal expansion of both CD4+ and CD8+ blood T cells was observed from baseline to week 6 at doses 0.1 to 3.0 mg/kg. Low levels of normalized T-cell clonal expansion were also shown by some nonresponding patients.

In the case of this clone: Its binding antigen is unknown. No quality values exist for individual bases; no much larger clone is one base distant.

The sample here was CD4+ or CD8+ T cells sorted from blood, taken in a trial of the OX40 agonist ivuxolimab. The sequence was collected from an adult with an advanced solid tumor such as melanoma, head and neck, liver or kidney cancer. This receptor chain uses TRBV7-3 and TRBJ2-3; matching of 6 bases hints at TRBD2 as the D gene. The DNA sequence follows: TGTGCCAGCAGCCCTACTAGCCGTAGCACAGATACGCAGTATTTT. Its product reads: CASSPTSRSTDTQYF.